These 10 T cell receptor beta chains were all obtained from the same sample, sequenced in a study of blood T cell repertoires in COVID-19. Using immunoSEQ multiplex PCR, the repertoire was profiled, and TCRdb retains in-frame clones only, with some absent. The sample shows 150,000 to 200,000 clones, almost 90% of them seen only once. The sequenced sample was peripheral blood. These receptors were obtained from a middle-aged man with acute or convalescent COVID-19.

The CDR3 spells CASSARLLAGGRAGELFF. The CDR3 region has the DNA TGTGCCAGCAGTGCCAGACTACTAGCGGGGGGGCGTGCCGGGGAGCTGTTTTTT. The chain carries TRBV6-1 and TRBJ2-2, with 13 nucleotides matching TRBD2. V gave up 4 bases and J gave up 6 bases; unmatched junction bases: 11. The CDR3 extends over 18 amino acids. Looked up from germline, CDR1 is MNHNS and CDR2 is SASEGT.

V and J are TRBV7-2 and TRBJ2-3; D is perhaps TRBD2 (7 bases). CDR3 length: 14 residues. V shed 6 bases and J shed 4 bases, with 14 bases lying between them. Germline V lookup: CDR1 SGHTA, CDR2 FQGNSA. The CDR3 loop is CASSLGGPSDTQYF. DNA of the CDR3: TGTGCCAGCAGTCTGGGGGGGCCTTCAGATACGCAGTATTTT.

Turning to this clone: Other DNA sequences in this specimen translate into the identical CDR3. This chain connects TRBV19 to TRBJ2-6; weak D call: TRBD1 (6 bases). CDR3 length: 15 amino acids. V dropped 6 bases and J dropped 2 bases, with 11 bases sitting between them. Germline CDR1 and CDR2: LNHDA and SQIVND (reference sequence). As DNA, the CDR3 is TGTGCCAGTAGCAGACAGGAGGCTGGGGCCAACGTCCTGACTTTC. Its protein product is CASSRQEAGANVLTF.

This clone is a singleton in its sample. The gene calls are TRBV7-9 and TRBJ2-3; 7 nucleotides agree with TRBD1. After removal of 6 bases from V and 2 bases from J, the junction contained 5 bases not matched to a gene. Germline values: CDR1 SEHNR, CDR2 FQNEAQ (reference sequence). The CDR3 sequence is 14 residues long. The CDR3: CASRQGLHTDTQYF. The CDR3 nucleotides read TGTGCCAGCAGACAGGGGCTTCACACAGATACGCAGTATTTT. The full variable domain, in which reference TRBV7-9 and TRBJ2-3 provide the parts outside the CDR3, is DTGVSQNPRHKITKRGQNVTFRCDPISEHNRLYWYRQTLGQGPEFLTYFQNEAQLEKSRLLSDRFSAERPKGSFSTLEIQRTEQGDSAMYLCASRQGLHTDTQYFGPGTRLTVL.

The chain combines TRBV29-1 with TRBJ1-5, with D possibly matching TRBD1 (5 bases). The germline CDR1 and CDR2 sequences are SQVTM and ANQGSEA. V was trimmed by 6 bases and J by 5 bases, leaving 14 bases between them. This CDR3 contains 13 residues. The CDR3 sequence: CSVGGGDDQPQHF. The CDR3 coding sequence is TGCAGCGTGGGGGGTGGCGACGATCAGCCCCAGCATTTT.

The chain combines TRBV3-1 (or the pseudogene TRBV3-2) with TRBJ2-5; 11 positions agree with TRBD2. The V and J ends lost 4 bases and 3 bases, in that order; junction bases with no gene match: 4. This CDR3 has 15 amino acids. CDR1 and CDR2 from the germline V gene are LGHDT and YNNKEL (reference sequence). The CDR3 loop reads CASSPLLAGEETQYF. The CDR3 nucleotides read TGTGCCAGCAGCCCGTTACTAGCGGGAGAAGAGACCCAGTACTTC.

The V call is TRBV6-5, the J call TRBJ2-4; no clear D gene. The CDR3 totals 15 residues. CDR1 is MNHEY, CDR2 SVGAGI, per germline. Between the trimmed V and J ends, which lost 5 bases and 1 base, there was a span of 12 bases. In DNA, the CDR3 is TGTGCCAGCAGTCCGGAGAGTGGTGCCAAAAACATTCAGTACTTC. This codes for CASSPESGAKNIQYF.

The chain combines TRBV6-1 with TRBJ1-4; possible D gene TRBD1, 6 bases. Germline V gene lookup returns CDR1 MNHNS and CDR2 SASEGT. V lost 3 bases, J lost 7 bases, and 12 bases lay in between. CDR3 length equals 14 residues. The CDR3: CASSDGQPTEKLFF. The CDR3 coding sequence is TGTGCCAGCAGTGACGGACAGCCTACTGAAAAACTGTTTTTT.

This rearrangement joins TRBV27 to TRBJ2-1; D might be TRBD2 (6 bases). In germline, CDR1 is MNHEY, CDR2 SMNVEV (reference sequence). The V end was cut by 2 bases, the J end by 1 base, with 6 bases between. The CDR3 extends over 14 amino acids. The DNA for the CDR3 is TGTGCCAGCAGTTTACTAGCGTCCTACAATGAGCAGTTCTTC. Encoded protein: CASSLLASYNEQFF.

Here the CDR3 DNA reads TGTGCCAGCAGCTTAAACAGGGGGGCTAACTATGGCTACACCTTC. Its protein product is CASSLNRGANYGYTF. The genes are TRBV7-9 and TRBJ1-2, with 8 bases aligning to TRBD1. J was trimmed by 0 bases and V by 2 bases; bases with no gene match: 2. Germline CDR1 SEHNR, CDR2 FQNEAQ (reference sequence). The CDR3 has 15 residues.